Listed here are 32 T cell receptor beta chains from one sample, sequenced in a study of cytomegalovirus exposure and HLA in healthy donors. Measured with immunoSEQ multiplex PCR; TCRdb has only the in-frame clones, and not every one. The table lists some 340,000 clones, roughly nine tenths of them singletons, with 1% to 1.5% in the top ten. The specimen was PBMCs. Receptor source: a woman aged 30 to 39 in good health and CMV-seropositive.

V and J are TRBV19 and TRBJ2-1; 7 positions agree with TRBD2. V shed 4 bases and J 9 bases; nucleotides not matched to a gene: 15. The germline CDR1 and CDR2 sequences are LNHDA and SQIVND (reference sequence). CDR3 length: 16 amino acids. CDR3 in DNA: TGTGCCAGTAGTAGTTTGGCGGGAGAAGGTATTAGTGAGCAGTTCTTC. Its translation: CASSSLAGEGISEQFF.

The rearrangement joins TRBV11-3 to TRBJ2-3; D not certain. The CDR3 loop spans 12 amino acids. The V end was cut by 3 bases, the J end by 6 bases, with 7 bases between. Germline CDR1 SGHNT, CDR2 YENEEA. CDR3 sequence (DNA): TGTGCCAGCAGCTTTAATGGGGATACGCAGTATTTT. This gives the protein CASSFNGDTQYF.

The genes are TRBV18 and TRBJ1-1; tentative D call: TRBD1 (5 bases). The CDR3 spans 13 residues. Per germline, CDR1 KGHSH and CDR2 LQKENI. The V gene lost 10 bases and the J gene lost 0 bases, with 12 bases spanning the gap. CDR3 residues: CATTGALNTEAFF. The CDR3 DNA reads as TGTGCCACCACTGGGGCTTTGAACACTGAAGCTTTCTTT.

The V call is TRBV27, the J call TRBJ2-5; D is possibly TRBD1 or TRBD2 (5 bases each). Germline lookup yields CDR1 MNHEY and CDR2 SMNVEV (reference sequence). The germline V and J ends were trimmed by 2 bases and 5 bases, with 12 bases remaining between them. The CDR3 totals 14 residues. The CDR3 nucleotides are TGTGCCAGCAGTTTAGGAGGTTGGGGGGAGACCCAGTACTTC. The encoded protein is CASSLGGWGETQYF.

This clone was observed a single time. The chain couples TRBV27 to TRBJ1-4; D gene unclear. Germline-derived CDR1 and CDR2 are MNHEY and SMNVEV (reference sequence). V shed 5 bases and J shed 7 bases, with 14 bases lying between them. The CDR3 is 14 residues long. CDR3 loop: CASSPPASGEKLFF. CDR3 DNA sequence: TGTGCCAGCAGTCCCCCCGCCTCAGGTGAAAAACTGTTTTTT.

This chain joins TRBV6-1 and TRBJ2-1, with 7 bases aligning to TRBD1. The CDR3 extends over 13 amino acids. CDR1 MNHNS and CDR2 SASEGT come from the germline V gene. The ends lost 5 bases at V and 6 bases at J; junction bases unmatched: 4. The CDR3 protein is CASSIYRGNEQFF. Here the CDR3 DNA reads TGTGCCAGCAGTATATACAGGGGCAATGAGCAGTTCTTC.

As DNA, the CDR3 is TGTGCCAGCAGCCCCGAGTTGTCCAACAATGAGCAGTTCTTC. Protein product: CASSPELSNNEQFF. This rearrangement joins TRBV14 to TRBJ2-1, with no clear D. The CDR3 runs to 14 residues. The germline V gene has CDR1 SGHDN and CDR2 FVKESK. Trimming cost V 4 bases and J 5 bases, with 12 bases left between them.

This chain connects TRBV9 to TRBJ2-3, with 9 bases fitting TRBD2. With 6 bases clipped from V and 2 bases from J, the junction kept 13 bases outside the gene matches. The CDR3 is 17 residues long. The V gene's germline CDR1 is SGDLS and CDR2 YYNGEE. CDR3 nucleotide sequence: TGTGCCAGCAACGCGGGGGGGGCGGGGGCCCCCACAGATACGCAGTATTTT. It yields the protein CASNAGGAGAPTDTQYF.

This clone was observed a handful of times. CDR3 in DNA: TGTGCCAGCAGCCAGGTGGGACAGGGGGCTACTTGGGAAAAACTGTTTTTT. It specifies CASSQVGQGATWEKLFF. J is TRBJ1-4 and V is TRBV7-6; TRBD1 matches 12 bases. V lost 5 bases, J lost 8 bases, and 12 bases stayed unmatched. CDR3 length equals 17 residues. Looked up from germline, CDR1 is SGHVS and CDR2 is FNYEAQ.

This chain links TRBV9 with TRBJ1-2; D is possibly TRBD1 (5 bases). Per the germline V gene, CDR1 is SGDLS and CDR2 is YYNGEE. CDR3 length: 15 amino acids. With 3 bases removed from V and 6 bases from J, the gap between germline ends came to 18 bases. CDR3 loop: CASSDTVGVIDGYTF. In DNA, the CDR3 is TGTGCCAGCAGCGACACGGTGGGGGTAATCGATGGCTACACCTTC.

The chain is built from TRBV7-9 and TRBJ1-2; 7 bases map to TRBD1. Per germline, CDR1 SEHNR and CDR2 FQNEAQ (reference sequence). The CDR3 spans 13 residues. The junction had 6 bases not matched to a gene; V was cut back by 4 bases and J by 7 bases. The CDR3, as DNA: TGTGCCAGCAGCTATACAGGGGTGGGTGGCTACACCTTC. Encoded protein: CASSYTGVGGYTF. Drawing the rest from reference TRBV7-9 and TRBJ1-2, the complete variable domain is DTGVSQNPRHKITKRGQNVTFRCDPISEHNRLYWYRQTLGQGPEFLTYFQNEAQLEKSRLLSDRFSAERPKGSFSTLEIQRTEQGDSAMYLCASSYTGVGGYTFGSGTRLTVV.

This clone was seen a few times. The chain links TRBV7-9 to TRBJ1-1; D not certain. V was clipped by 5 bases and J by 3 bases, with 10 bases between them. CDR1 SEHNR and CDR2 FQNEAQ come from the germline V gene (reference sequence). The CDR3 extends over 13 amino acids. The CDR3 is CASSPPGDTEAFF. CDR3 bases: TGTGCCAGCAGCCCCCCGGGAGACACTGAAGCTTTCTTT.

The chain couples TRBV27 to TRBJ2-3, with 7 nucleotides matching TRBD1. With V trimmed by 9 bases and J by 5 bases, 11 bases remained unmatched. The length of the CDR3 is 14 residues. CDR1 and CDR2 (germline): MNHEY, SMNVEV (reference sequence). The CDR3 loop reads CASKGAGDVDTQYF. CDR3 DNA: TGTGCCAGTAAGGGGGCAGGGGATGTAGATACGCAGTATTTT.

The chain is built from TRBV6-1 and TRBJ1-5, with a possible D match to TRBD1 (5 bases). The CDR3 has 14 residues. The germline gives CDR1 MNHNS, CDR2 SASEGT. The germline V and J ends were trimmed by 3 bases and 4 bases, with 10 bases remaining between them. This CDR3 reads CASSDGGGNQPQHF. In nucleotides, the CDR3 is TGTGCCAGCAGTGACGGGGGGGGTAATCAGCCCCAGCATTTT.

The chain carries TRBV30 and TRBJ2-5; TRBD2 is a possible D gene (5 bases). This CDR3 has 12 amino acids. The ends were cut back, 2 bases at V and 9 bases at J, with 13 bases in the middle. The germline V gene has CDR1 GTSNPN and CDR2 SVGIG (reference sequence). The CDR3 DNA reads as TGTGCCTGGAGTCACACCGGAGGCGCCCAGTACTTC. It encodes CAWSHTGGAQYF.

The chain is built from TRBV10-2 and TRBJ2-1, with 8 nucleotides matching TRBD1. This CDR3 has 14 amino acids. After removal of 7 bases from V and 5 bases from J, the junction contained 7 bases not matched to a gene. The germline V gene encodes CDR1 WSHSY and CDR2 SAAADI. The CDR3 loop reads CASTDRGRDNEQFF. The CDR3, as DNA: TGCGCCAGCACCGACAGGGGACGAGACAATGAGCAGTTCTTC.

The V and J genes are TRBV27 and TRBJ1-2; 7 bases are shared with TRBD1. Per germline, CDR1 MNHEY and CDR2 SMNVEV (reference sequence). Unmatched junction bases numbered 8, after V lost 4 bases and J lost 3 bases. This CDR3 comprises 15 residues. The CDR3 nucleotides read TGTGCCAGCAGTTCCGAGACAGGGATTTACTATGGCTACACCTTC. Translated, it gives CASSSETGIYYGYTF.

The chain is built from TRBV6-1 and TRBJ2-1; D possibly matches TRBD1 or TRBD2 (5 bases each). Germline values: CDR1 MNHNS, CDR2 SASEGT. The CDR3 loop spans 13 amino acids. The V end was cut by 7 bases, the J end by 0 bases, with 7 bases between. This chain's CDR3 is CASTGSSYNEQFF. CDR3 in DNA: TGTGCCAGCACAGGGAGCTCCTACAATGAGCAGTTCTTC.

J is TRBJ1-6 and V is TRBV6-4; D unclear. The ends were cut back, 2 bases at V and 10 bases at J, with 12 bases in the middle. This CDR3 is 14 amino acids long. The germline CDR1 and CDR2 sequences are MRHNA and SNTAGT. The CDR3 coding sequence is TGTGCCAGCAGTGACCTTGGGTCGGGGTCACCCCTCCACTTT. Protein sequence: CASSDLGSGSPLHF.

The rearrangement joins TRBV6-5 to TRBJ2-1; 8 nucleotides agree with TRBD2. CDR3 length: 15 residues. Germline V gives CDR1 MNHEY, CDR2 SVGAGI. The junction had 5 bases not matched to a gene; V was cut back by 7 bases and J by 0 bases. The CDR3 DNA reads as TGTGCCAGCACTCACCTAGCGGGCTCCTACAATGAGCAGTTCTTC. This codes for CASTHLAGSYNEQFF.

Details on this clone: The germline gene is not matched at one end of the junction; a read error may be the cause. The V and J genes are TRBV4-2 and TRBJ2-7; D is unresolved. CDR1 LGHNA and CDR2 YNFKEQ come from the germline V gene. The CDR3 runs to 10 residues. CDR3 amino acids: CASSHTRGTF. In DNA, the CDR3 is TGTGCCAGCAGCCATACTCGCGGTACCTTC.

This clone was recorded only once. J is TRBJ2-3 and V is TRBV29-1; the D gene could be TRBD1 or TRBD2 (5 bases each). The CDR3 runs 13 residues. V was shortened by 5 bases and J by 2 bases, with 11 bases between the two germline ends. Germline V gene lookup returns CDR1 SQVTM and CDR2 ANQGSEA. The CDR3 here is CSVWDGYTDTQYF. The DNA for the CDR3 is TGCAGCGTTTGGGACGGATACACAGATACGCAGTATTTT.

The rearrangement links TRBV9 to TRBJ1-1; no reliable D call. The ends were cut back, 0 bases at V and 2 bases at J, with 11 bases in the middle. Per germline, CDR1 SGDLS and CDR2 YYNGEE. The CDR3 sequence is 15 residues long. The CDR3 DNA follows: TGTGCCAGCAGCGTAGAGCTGGAGGGCAACACTGAAGCTTTCTTT. Protein product: CASSVELEGNTEAFF.

This chain joins TRBV5-1 and TRBJ2-6; D might be TRBD1 (5 bases). CDR3 length: 14 amino acids. In germline, CDR1 is SGHRS, CDR2 YFSETQ. V was cut by 3 bases and J by 3 bases, with 7 bases left in between. The CDR3 DNA reads TGCGCCAGCAGCTCAGGGTTTGGGGCCAACGTCCTGACTTTC. Protein product: CASSSGFGANVLTF.

V is TRBV27 and J is TRBJ2-7; D unresolved. From germline, CDR1 is MNHEY and CDR2 SMNVEV (reference sequence). The ends were cut back, 5 bases at V and 5 bases at J, with 16 bases in the middle. The CDR3 loop spans 14 amino acids. In DNA, the CDR3 is TGTGCCAGCAGTCCCCGGACCGTGATGGACGAGCAGTACTTC. Protein sequence: CASSPRTVMDEQYF.

The rearrangement links TRBV11-1 to TRBJ2-2; the D gene is possibly TRBD2 (5 bases). This CDR3 is built from 15 residues. CDR1 is SGHAT, CDR2 FQDESV, per germline (reference sequence). V lost 2 bases to trimming and J lost 5 bases, with 12 bases between them. As DNA, the CDR3 is TGTGCCAGCAGCTTATCCCGGTCGGGGACCGGGGAGCTGTTTTTT. Its translation: CASSLSRSGTGELFF.

The V and J genes are TRBV2 and TRBJ2-7; D gene unclear. With 2 bases removed from V and 0 bases from J, the gap between germline ends came to 14 bases. Germline V lookup: CDR1 SNHLY, CDR2 FYNNEI. The CDR3 consists of 16 residues. The CDR3 reads CASSELDPESSYEQYF. CDR3 DNA: TGTGCCAGCAGTGAACTTGATCCAGAGAGCTCCTACGAGCAGTACTTC.

The V call is TRBV18, the J call TRBJ2-5, with 9 bases fitting TRBD1. The germline CDR1 and CDR2 sequences are KGHSH and LQKENI. Losses at the gene ends were 6 bases for V and 5 bases for J; bases not matched to a gene: 7. CDR3 size: 14 residues. As DNA, the CDR3 is TGTGCCAGCTCGCGGACAGGGGTGGTGGAGACCCAGTACTTC. Translation gives CASSRTGVVETQYF.

CDR3 amino acids: CASSEWGGGDSALVTIYF. CDR3 in DNA: TGTGCCAGCAGTGAATGGGGGGGCGGTGACTCGGCTTTGGTCACCATATATTTT. The genes are TRBV25-1 and TRBJ1-3; D perhaps matches TRBD1 (6 bases). This CDR3 spans 18 amino acids. CDR1 and CDR2 from the germline V gene are MGHDK and SYGVNS. The V gene lost 1 base and the J gene lost 9 bases, with 25 bases spanning the gap. The full variable domain, completed using reference TRBV25-1 and TRBJ1-3, is EADIYQTPRYLVIGTGKKITLECSQTMGHDKMYWYQQDPGMELHLIHYSYGVNSTEKGDLSSESTVSRIRTEHFPLTLESARPSHTSQYLCASSEWGGGDSALVTIYFGEGSWLTVV.

This clone came up once. The rearrangement joins TRBV19 to TRBJ2-7; tentative D call: TRBD1 (6 bases). Trimming stripped 6 bases from V and 3 bases from J, with 9 bases between. This CDR3 contains 12 residues. Germline CDR1 and CDR2: LNHDA and SQIVND (reference sequence). The CDR3 nucleotides are TGTGCCAGTAGGGACAGCTACTACGAGCAGTACTTC. This gives the protein CASRDSYYEQYF.

This clone was picked up a small number of times. The rearrangement links TRBV27 to TRBJ2-2, with D uncertain. Trimming cost V 2 bases and J 6 bases, with 7 bases left between them. Germline-derived CDR1 and CDR2 are MNHEY and SMNVEV (reference sequence). The CDR3 is 13 residues long. In nucleotides, the CDR3 is TGTGCCAGCAGTTTAGGTATCGCCGGGGAGCTGTTTTTT. Translating it yields CASSLGIAGELFF.

The V and J genes are TRBV27 and TRBJ2-7; perhaps D is TRBD1 or TRBD2 (5 bases each). V was trimmed by 3 bases and J by 6 bases, leaving 9 bases between them. The CDR3 is made up of 12 amino acids. CDR1 and CDR2 (germline): MNHEY, SMNVEV (reference sequence). In nucleotides, the CDR3 is TGTGCCAGCAGTTTTGGGACGGGCGAGCAGTACTTC. It codes for CASSFGTGEQYF.